The source of this TCR beta chain is a study of blood T cell repertoires in COVID-19. Study-level information: Acute-phase and convalescent COVID-19 samples originated in the United States, Italy and Spain. In each case, the material was cDNA or gDNA derived from T cells, B-cell-depleted T cells, or PBMCs.

Under the authors' procedure: Estimated nucleated cell counts came from reference gene primer amplification. Method: immunoSEQ multiplex PCR; TCRdb's copy keeps in-frame clones and lacks some. The V and J calls and clone size are taken from that table; D and trimming were inferred from the DNA. This repertoire shows some 290,000 clones, about 86% found once; its top ten account for over 2.5%. CDR3 length: 14 amino acids. Between the trimmed V and J ends, which lost 5 bases and 8 bases, there was a span of 15 bases. The germline V gene has CDR1 LNHDA and CDR2 SQIVND (reference sequence). The chain carries TRBV19 and TRBJ1-4; perhaps TRBD1 as D (6 bases). The source of this sequence is a woman in her fifties or sixties with active or convalescent COVID-19. The material sequenced was peripheral blood. The CDR3 region is CASSPGTPSEKLFF. The CDR3 nucleotides read TGTGCCAGTAGTCCCGGGACACCGTCCGAAAAACTGTTTTTT. Based on the CDR3 plus reference TRBV19 and TRBJ1-4, the full variable domain is DGGITQSPKYLFRKEGQNVTLSCEQNLNHDAMYWYRQDPGQGLRLIYYSQIVNDFQKGDIAEGYSVSREKKESFPLTVTSAQKNPTAFYLCASSPGTPSEKLFFGSGTQLSVL.